A single sample gave rise to the 7 T cell receptor beta chains below, sequenced in a study of T cells in Graves' hyperthyroidism and ophthalmopathy. RNA transcripts gave rise to amplified TCR beta CDR3 regions. HTBI primers drove first-round RT-PCR of the TCR CDR3. A single record per CDR3 protein comes from TCRdb applying MiXCR to the multiplex PCR reads. Of over 250,000 distinct CDR3 sequences in the sample, about 25% were seen once. Source material: blood. The receptors derive from a man between 35 and 55 years old with Graves' hyperthyroidism that later progressed to Graves' ophthalmopathy.

Ten or more counts support this clonotype. V gene TRBV5-6 combines with J gene TRBJ1-3; D gene unclear. Trimming took off 1 base at V and 4 bases at J, with 15 bases between the two ends. This CDR3 comprises 16 residues. CDR1 and CDR2 from the germline V gene are SGHDT and YYEEEE. CDR3 residues: CASSLRQQSLGNTIYF. In nucleotides, the CDR3 is TGTGCCAGCAGCTTGAGGCAGCAGAGCCTCGGAAACACCATATATTTT.

This clonotype was found many times. The CDR3 coding sequence is TGTGCCAGCAGCTTCCCCGGGACAGGGTCCTACGAGCAGTACTTC. It is translated as CASSFPGTGSYEQYF. The chain joins TRBV7-9 to TRBJ2-7; 9 nucleotides align to TRBD1. After removal of 3 bases from V and 1 base from J, the junction contained 4 bases not matched to a gene. The germline V gene encodes CDR1 SEHNR and CDR2 FQNEAQ (reference sequence). The CDR3 is made up of 15 amino acids. The full variable domain, in which reference TRBV7-9 and TRBJ2-7 provide the parts outside the CDR3, is DTGVSQNPRHKITKRGQNVTFRCDPISEHNRLYWYRQTLGQGPEFLTYFQNEAQLEKSRLLSDRFSAERPKGSFSTLEIQRTEQGDSAMYLCASSFPGTGSYEQYFGPGTRLTVT.

This clonotype was recorded at least ten times. This chain uses TRBV29-1 with TRBJ1-1; D is unresolved. Germline V gives CDR1 SQVTM, CDR2 ANQGSEA. This CDR3 spans 12 amino acids. The V and J ends lost 6 bases and 0 bases respectively, with 8 bases between them. For the CDR3, the DNA is TGCAGCGTACAGAAGTTGAACACTGAAGCTTTCTTT. Translated: CSVQKLNTEAFF.

At least ten counts were recorded for this clonotype. The CDR3, as DNA: TGTGCCAGCAGCCCCCGGGAAGGAGTTCAGTACTTC. This sequence encodes CASSPREGVQYF. The gene calls are TRBV7-9 and TRBJ2-4; D is possibly TRBD2 (5 bases). V shed 5 bases and J shed 11 bases, with 13 bases lying between them. CDR1 is SEHNR and CDR2 is FQNEAQ in the germline V gene (reference sequence). The CDR3 totals 12 residues.

V usage is TRBV12-3 or TRBV12-4 and J usage is TRBJ1-5; tentative D call: TRBD1 (5 bases). This CDR3 comprises 17 residues. Trimming left V 7 bases short and J 0 bases short, with 19 bases between. This CDR3 is CASTLGATTYSNQPQHF. CDR3 in DNA: TGTGCCAGCACCCTTGGGGCCACGACTTATAGCAATCAGCCCCAGCATTTT.

V gene TRBV28 combines with J gene TRBJ1-6, with no clear D. Germline V gives CDR1 MDHEN, CDR2 SYDVKM. The CDR3 is 17 amino acids. V gave up 7 bases and J gave up 0 bases, with 16 bases separating them. As DNA, the CDR3 is TGTGCCAGCATGGAAACCGGCAAGAGCTCCTATAATTCACCCCTCCACTTT. It yields the protein CASMETGKSSYNSPLHF.

This clonotype was counted ten times or more. The chain joins TRBV24-1 to TRBJ1-2; no reliable D call. Between the trimmed V and J ends, which lost 6 bases and 7 bases, there was a span of 11 bases. This CDR3 comprises 12 residues. The V gene's germline CDR1 is KGHDR and CDR2 SFDVKD. The CDR3 coding sequence is TGTGCCACCAGTCTGGGCCACGGTGGCTACACCTTC. Its translation: CATSLGHGGYTF.